This record looks at one TCR beta chain sequence and its context. The sample comes from a study of blood T cell repertoires in COVID-19. Overall study: The United States, Italy and Spain supplied acute and convalescent COVID-19 samples.

In the study's own analysis: Amplification with reference gene primers provided the estimates of nucleated cell counts. TCRdb's copy holds only in-frame clones and misses some; the assay was immunoSEQ multiplex PCR. The V and J calls and clone size come from that table; D and trimming were worked out from the DNA. The table shows 300,000 to 400,000 clones, with under 90% occurring only once. Germline V gene lookup returns CDR1 SEHNR and CDR2 FQNEAQ (reference sequence). CDR3 length equals 17 residues. With V trimmed by 4 bases and J by 0 bases, 7 bases remained unmatched. Sequencing used peripheral blood. The clonotype was recovered from a woman in her thirties with COVID-19, enrolled during active disease. This chain joins TRBV7-9 and TRBJ1-4; 8 bases match TRBD1. The DNA for the CDR3 is TGTGCCAGCAGCTCAAACAGGGGGGAATCAACTAATGAAAAACTGTTTTTT. Its translation is CASSSNRGESTNEKLFF. Filled out from reference TRBV7-9 and TRBJ1-4, the complete variable domain reads DTGVSQNPRHKITKRGQNVTFRCDPISEHNRLYWYRQTLGQGPEFLTYFQNEAQLEKSRLLSDRFSAERPKGSFSTLEIQRTEQGDSAMYLCASSSNRGESTNEKLFFGSGTQLSVL.